This T cell receptor beta chain comes out of a study of cytomegalovirus exposure and HLA in healthy donors. Points from the study as a whole: TCR sequences were mostly rare, though some public TCRs occurred in many donors. The study flagged about 160 TCR beta chains as cytomegalovirus-associated. A later analysis by the authors found several of the most significant clusters apparently linked to common viral pathogens. Prediction of most subjects' HLA-A and HLA-B alleles by TCR beta sequences was reportedly accurate.

The PCR had 60 Vbeta and 13 Jbeta primers. Clones were sequenced by immunoSEQ multiplex PCR, and TCRdb holds only the in-frame ones, with some missing. The table has about 130,000 clones, more than 65% seen once. Points on this clone: Its target is unknown.

The sequence came from a woman in her late teens or twenties in good health and CMV-seropositive. Sequenced: PBMCs.

The CDR3 region has the DNA TGTGCCAGCAGCTGGGCGGGGAACACTGAAGCTTTCTTT. Encoded protein: CASSWAGNTEAFF. The chain couples TRBV7-6 to TRBJ1-1, with D uncertain. CDR1 and CDR2 from the germline V gene are SGHVS and FNYEAQ. The CDR3 contains 13 residues. Trimming shortened V by 4 bases and J by 1 base, and 7 bases separated the two germline ends.